A selection of T cell receptor beta chains follows, all from one sample in a study of CD8+ T cells in alopecia areata. Using immunoSEQ multiplex PCR, the repertoire was profiled, and TCRdb retains in-frame clones only, with some absent. The table includes about 150,000 clones, about 51% detected once. The material was CD8+ T cells sorted from blood, obtained at week 0. These receptors all come from a human donor with alopecia areata. Each CDR3 is given with its conserved first and last residue. The D gene is left open where the match is weak. Not every row has a clone size; where given, it reads once, few, many or a size class.

CDR3aa: CASSEYQGTEAFF
CDR3nt: TGTGCCAGCAGTGAATATCAAGGCACTGAAGCTTTCTTT
d_gene: NA
v_gene: TRBV25-1
abundance: NA
j_gene: TRBJ1-1

CDR3aa: CASSTGGATSQPQHF
CDR3nt: TGTGCCAGTAGTACCGGGGGGGCCACAAGTCAGCCCCAGCATTTT
d_gene: NA
v_gene: TRBV19
abundance: NA
j_gene: TRBJ1-5

CDR3aa: CASSEWGVYQPQHF
CDR3nt: TGTGCCAGCAGTGAATGGGGGGTCTATCAGCCCCAGCATTTT
d_gene: NA
v_gene: TRBV25-1
abundance: NA
j_gene: TRBJ1-5

CDR3aa: CASRRTGDYEQYF
CDR3nt: TGTGCCAGCAGAAGGACAGGGGACTACGAGCAGTACTTC
d_gene: TRBD1
v_gene: TRBV27
abundance: NA
j_gene: TRBJ2-7

CDR3aa: CASSEFLRQDQNYGYTF
CDR3nt: TGTGCCAGCAGTGAATTTTTGCGTCAGGACCAAAACTATGGCTACACCTTC
d_gene: NA
v_gene: TRBV2
abundance: NA
j_gene: TRBJ1-2

CDR3aa: CASSSRDLGGADTQYF
CDR3nt: TGTGCCAGCAGCTCGCGGGACCTCGGAGGGGCAGATACGCAGTATTTT
d_gene: NA
v_gene: TRBV5-6
abundance: NA
j_gene: TRBJ2-3

CDR3aa: CASSQGTGGETQYF
CDR3nt: TGCGCCAGCAGCCAAGGGACAGGGGGAGAGACCCAGTACTTC
d_gene: TRBD1
v_gene: TRBV4-3
abundance: NA
j_gene: TRBJ2-5

CDR3aa: CASSLIVSGDNEQFF
CDR3nt: TGTGCCAGCAGCTTAATAGTGAGCGGGGATAATGAGCAGTTCTTC
d_gene: TRBD2
v_gene: TRBV7-6
abundance: once
j_gene: TRBJ2-1

CDR3aa: CASSLESGYTF
CDR3nt: TGTGCCAGCAGCTTAGAAAGCGGCTACACCTTC
d_gene: NA
v_gene: TRBV7-2
abundance: NA
j_gene: TRBJ1-2

CDR3aa: CASSDFVSGDTDTQYF
CDR3nt: TGTGCCAGCAGTGATTTTGTTAGCGGGGACACAGATACGCAGTATTTT
d_gene: TRBD2
v_gene: TRBV6-1
abundance: NA
j_gene: TRBJ2-3

CDR3aa: CASSVEAGYQNTEAFF
CDR3nt: TGTGCCAGCAGCGTAGAGGCGGGGTACCAGAACACTGAAGCTTTCTTT
d_gene: NA
v_gene: TRBV9
abundance: once
j_gene: TRBJ1-1

CDR3aa: CASSESGTGYGYTF
CDR3nt: TGTGCCAGCAGTGAATCCGGGACGGGTTATGGCTACACCTTC
d_gene: NA
v_gene: TRBV25-1
abundance: NA
j_gene: TRBJ1-2

CDR3aa: CAWSVLVPSDSYNEQFF
CDR3nt: TGTGCCTGGAGTGTACTAGTCCCGAGCGACTCCTACAATGAGCAGTTCTTC
d_gene: NA
v_gene: TRBV30
abundance: few
j_gene: TRBJ2-1

CDR3aa: CASSIRGQKETQYF
CDR3nt: TGTGCCAGCAGCATACGGGGACAGAAAGAGACCCAGTACTTC
d_gene: TRBD1
v_gene: TRBV5-6
abundance: NA
j_gene: TRBJ2-5

CDR3aa: CASTQNMGGNEQFF
CDR3nt: TGTGCCAGCACCCAAAACATGGGGGGCAATGAGCAGTTCTTC
d_gene: NA
v_gene: TRBV6-5
abundance: NA
j_gene: TRBJ2-1

CDR3aa: CASSQENGSREKLFF
CDR3nt: TGTGCCAGCAGCCAAGAAAACGGTTCTCGCGAAAAACTGTTTTTT
d_gene: NA
v_gene: TRBV14
abundance: NA
j_gene: TRBJ1-4